One T cell receptor beta chain is described in this entry. The entry originates in a study of early T cells in non-severe SARS-CoV-2 infection. V lost 2 bases and J lost 7; bases outside the gene matches: 4. The CDR3 is 14 amino acids. Germline V gene data show CDR1 as LGHDT and CDR2 as YNNKEL (reference sequence). Unique molecular identifiers were added to individual cDNA molecules. TCRdb processed the 5' RACE reads anew with MiXCR; each CDR3 protein has one entry. The table has about 49,000 distinct CDR3 sequences, around 6.9% seen once; the top ten hold over 2.5%. The chain employs TRBV3-1 and TRBJ2-1; 8 bases align to TRBD2. The sequencing here drew on whole blood, taken at baseline. The sequence derives from an adult who was a healthcare worker with PCR-confirmed SARS-CoV-2 infection or an uninfected control (not recorded which). The chain's CDR3 is CASSQSAGVNEQFF. CDR3 bases: TGTGCCAGCAGCCAATCAGCGGGGGTTAATGAGCAGTTCTTC.